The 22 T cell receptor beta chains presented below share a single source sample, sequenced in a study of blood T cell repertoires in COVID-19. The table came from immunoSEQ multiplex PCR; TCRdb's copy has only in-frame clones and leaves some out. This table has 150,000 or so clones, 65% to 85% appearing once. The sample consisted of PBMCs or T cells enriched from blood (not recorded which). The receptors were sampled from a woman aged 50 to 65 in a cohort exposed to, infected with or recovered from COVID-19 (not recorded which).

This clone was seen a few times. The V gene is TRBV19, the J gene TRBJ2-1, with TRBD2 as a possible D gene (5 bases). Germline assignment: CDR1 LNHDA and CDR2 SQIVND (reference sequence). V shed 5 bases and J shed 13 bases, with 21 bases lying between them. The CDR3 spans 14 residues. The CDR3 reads CASSGWRAADAQFF. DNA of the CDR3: TGTGCCAGTAGTGGGTGGCGAGCGGCGGACGCCCAGTTCTTC.

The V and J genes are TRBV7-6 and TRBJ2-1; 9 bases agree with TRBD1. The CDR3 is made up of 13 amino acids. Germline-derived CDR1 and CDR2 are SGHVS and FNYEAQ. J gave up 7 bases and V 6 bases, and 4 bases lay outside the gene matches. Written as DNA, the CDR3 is TGTGCCAGCAGGGGACAGGGTAAAAATGAGCAGTTCTTC. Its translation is CASRGQGKNEQFF.

CDR3 region: CASSQDIRNEQFF. CDR3 sequence (DNA): TGTGCCAGCAGCCAAGATATCCGCAATGAGCAGTTCTTC. The chain is built from TRBV3-1 (or the pseudogene TRBV3-2) and TRBJ2-1; no clear D. Germline assignment: CDR1 LGHDT and CDR2 YNNKEL (reference sequence). V was clipped by 0 bases and J by 6 bases, with 6 bases between them. This CDR3 comprises 13 residues.

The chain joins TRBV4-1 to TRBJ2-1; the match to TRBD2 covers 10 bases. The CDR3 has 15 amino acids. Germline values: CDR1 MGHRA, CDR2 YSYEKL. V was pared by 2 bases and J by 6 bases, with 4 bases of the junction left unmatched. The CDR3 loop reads CASSQNGLAANEQFF. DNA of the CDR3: TGCGCCAGCAGCCAAAACGGACTAGCGGCCAATGAGCAGTTCTTC.

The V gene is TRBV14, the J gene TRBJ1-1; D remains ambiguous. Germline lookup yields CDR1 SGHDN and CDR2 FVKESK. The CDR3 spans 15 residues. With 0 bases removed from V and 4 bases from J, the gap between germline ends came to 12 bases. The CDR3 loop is CASSQEAFAGTEAFF. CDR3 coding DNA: TGTGCCAGCAGCCAAGAGGCATTCGCGGGCACTGAAGCTTTCTTT.

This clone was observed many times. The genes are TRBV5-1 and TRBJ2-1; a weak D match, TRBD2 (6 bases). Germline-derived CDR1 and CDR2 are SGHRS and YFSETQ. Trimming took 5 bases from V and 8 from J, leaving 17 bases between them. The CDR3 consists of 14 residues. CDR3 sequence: CASRYGSLLDEQFF. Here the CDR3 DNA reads TGCGCCAGCAGATACGGGAGTCTGTTGGATGAGCAGTTCTTC.

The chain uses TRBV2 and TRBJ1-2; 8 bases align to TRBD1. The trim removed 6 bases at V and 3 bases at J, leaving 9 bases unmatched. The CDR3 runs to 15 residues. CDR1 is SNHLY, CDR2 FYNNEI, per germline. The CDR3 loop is CASSQLQGDYYGYTF. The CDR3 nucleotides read TGTGCCAGCAGCCAATTACAGGGGGATTACTATGGCTACACCTTC. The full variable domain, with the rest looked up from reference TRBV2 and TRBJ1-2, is EPEVTQTPSHQVTQMGQEVILRCVPISNHLYFYWYRQILGQKVEFLVSFYNNEISEKSEIFDDQFSVERPDGSNFTLKIRSTKLEDSAMYFCASSQLQGDYYGYTFGSGTRLTVV.

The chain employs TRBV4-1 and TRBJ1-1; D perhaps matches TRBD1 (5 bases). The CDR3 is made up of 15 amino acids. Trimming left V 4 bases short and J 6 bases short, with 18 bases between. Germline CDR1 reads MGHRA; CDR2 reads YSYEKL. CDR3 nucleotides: TGCGCCAGCAGCCCCCGTGGGGGAGGTTTAGCTGAAGCTTTCTTT. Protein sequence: CASSPRGGGLAEAFF.

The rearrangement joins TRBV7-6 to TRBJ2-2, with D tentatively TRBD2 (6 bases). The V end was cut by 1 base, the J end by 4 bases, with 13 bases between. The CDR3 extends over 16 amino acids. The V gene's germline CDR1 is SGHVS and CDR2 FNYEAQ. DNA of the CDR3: TGTGCCAGCAGCTTAGACGGGGGTACGGTCACCGGGGAGCTGTTTTTT. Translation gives CASSLDGGTVTGELFF.

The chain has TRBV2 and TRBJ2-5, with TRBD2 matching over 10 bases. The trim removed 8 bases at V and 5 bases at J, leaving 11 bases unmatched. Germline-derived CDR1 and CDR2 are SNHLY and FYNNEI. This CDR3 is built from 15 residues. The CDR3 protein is CASREASGSRETQYF. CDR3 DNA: TGTGCCAGCCGGGAGGCTAGCGGGAGTAGGGAGACCCAGTACTTC.

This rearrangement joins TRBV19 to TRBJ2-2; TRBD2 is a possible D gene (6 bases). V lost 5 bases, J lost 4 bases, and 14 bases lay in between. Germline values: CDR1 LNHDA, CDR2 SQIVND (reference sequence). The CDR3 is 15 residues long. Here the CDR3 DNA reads TGTGCCAGTAGTTCGAGAGCGGGCGCCACCGGGGAGCTGTTTTTT. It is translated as CASSSRAGATGELFF. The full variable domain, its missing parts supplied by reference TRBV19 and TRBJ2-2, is DGGITQSPKYLFRKEGQNVTLSCEQNLNHDAMYWYRQDPGQGLRLIYYSQIVNDFQKGDIAEGYSVSREKKESFPLTVTSAQKNPTAFYLCASSSRAGATGELFFGEGSRLTVL.

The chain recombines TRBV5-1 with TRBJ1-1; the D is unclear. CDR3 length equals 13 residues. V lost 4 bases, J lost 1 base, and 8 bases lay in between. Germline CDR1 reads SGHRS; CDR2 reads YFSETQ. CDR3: CASSGTANTEAFF. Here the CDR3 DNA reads TGCGCCAGCAGCGGCACAGCGAACACTGAAGCTTTCTTT.

The CDR3 sequence is CASSYSTAGTYEQYF. CDR3 nucleotide sequence: TGTGCCAGCAGTTACTCGACGGCGGGCACCTACGAGCAGTACTTC. The chain uses TRBV6-5 and TRBJ2-7; tentatively, D is TRBD2 (5 bases). The ends were cut back, 0 bases at V and 2 bases at J, with 11 bases in the middle. Germline V gene lookup returns CDR1 MNHEY and CDR2 SVGAGI. The CDR3 totals 15 residues.

DNA for the CDR3: TGTGCCAGCAGTTCTGGGCGGGGGGGCTTAAATGAGCAGTTCTTC. Translation: CASSSGRGGLNEQFF. This rearrangement joins TRBV6-2 or TRBV6-3 to TRBJ2-1; 9 bases map to TRBD2. CDR1 is MNHEY and CDR2 is SVGEGT in the germline V gene. The CDR3 runs to 15 residues. V shed 4 bases and J 7 bases; nucleotides not matched to a gene: 8.

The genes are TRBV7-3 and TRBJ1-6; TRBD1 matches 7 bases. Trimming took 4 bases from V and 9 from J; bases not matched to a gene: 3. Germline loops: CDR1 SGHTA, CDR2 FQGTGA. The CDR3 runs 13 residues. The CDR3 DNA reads TGTGCCAGCAGCTCACAGGGGAGTTCACCCCTCCACTTT. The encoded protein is CASSSQGSSPLHF.

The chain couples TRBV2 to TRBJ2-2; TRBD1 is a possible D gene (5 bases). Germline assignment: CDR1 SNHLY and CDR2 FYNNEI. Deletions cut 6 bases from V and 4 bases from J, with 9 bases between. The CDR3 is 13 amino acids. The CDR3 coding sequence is TGTGCCAGCAGGGGGCGAAGCACCGGGGAGCTGTTTTTT. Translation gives CASRGRSTGELFF. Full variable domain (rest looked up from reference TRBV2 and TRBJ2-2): EPEVTQTPSHQVTQMGQEVILRCVPISNHLYFYWYRQILGQKVEFLVSFYNNEISEKSEIFDDQFSVERPDGSNFTLKIRSTKLEDSAMYFCASRGRSTGELFFGEGSRLTVL.

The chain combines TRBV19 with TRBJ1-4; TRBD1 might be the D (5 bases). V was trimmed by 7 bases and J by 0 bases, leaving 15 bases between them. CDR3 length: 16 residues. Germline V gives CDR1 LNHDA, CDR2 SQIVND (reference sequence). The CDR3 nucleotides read TGTGCCAGTATGGGGGGTTTCCGAGCAACTAATGAAAAACTGTTTTTT. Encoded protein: CASMGGFRATNEKLFF.

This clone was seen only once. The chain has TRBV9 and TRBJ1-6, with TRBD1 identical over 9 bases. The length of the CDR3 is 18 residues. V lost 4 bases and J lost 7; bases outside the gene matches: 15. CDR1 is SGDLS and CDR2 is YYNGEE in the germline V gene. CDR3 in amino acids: CASSPRLEDRGLNSPLHF. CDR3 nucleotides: TGTGCCAGCAGCCCTCGTCTGGAGGACAGGGGATTGAATTCACCCCTCCACTTT.

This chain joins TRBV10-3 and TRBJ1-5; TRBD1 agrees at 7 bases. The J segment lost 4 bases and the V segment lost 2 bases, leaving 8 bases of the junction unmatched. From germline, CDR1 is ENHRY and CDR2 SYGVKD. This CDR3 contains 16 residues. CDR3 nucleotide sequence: TGTGCCATCAGTGAGAATAGACAGGGTCTGAATCAGCCCCAGCATTTT. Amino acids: CAISENRQGLNQPQHF.

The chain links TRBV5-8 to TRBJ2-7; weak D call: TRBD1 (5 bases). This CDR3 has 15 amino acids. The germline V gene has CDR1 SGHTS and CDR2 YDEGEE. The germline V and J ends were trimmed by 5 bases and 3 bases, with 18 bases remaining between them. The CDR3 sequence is CASRTTESRIYEQYF. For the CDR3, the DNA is TGTGCCAGCAGGACGACAGAAAGTAGAATCTACGAGCAGTACTTC.

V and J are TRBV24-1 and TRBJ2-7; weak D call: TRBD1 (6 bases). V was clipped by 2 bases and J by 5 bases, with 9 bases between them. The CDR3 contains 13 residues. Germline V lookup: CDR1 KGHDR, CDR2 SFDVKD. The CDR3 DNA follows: TGTGCCACCAGTGATTCGGACAGCAACGAGCAGTACTTC. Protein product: CATSDSDSNEQYF.

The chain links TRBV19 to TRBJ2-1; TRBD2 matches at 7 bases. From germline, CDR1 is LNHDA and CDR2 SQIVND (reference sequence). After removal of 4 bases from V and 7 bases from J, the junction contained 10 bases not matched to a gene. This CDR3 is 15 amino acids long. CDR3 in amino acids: CASSTPTSRINEQFF. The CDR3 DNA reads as TGTGCCAGTAGTACCCCGACTAGCAGGATAAATGAGCAGTTCTTC.